The 30 T cell receptor beta chains given below trace back to one sample, sequenced in a study of T cell changes during pregnancy in multiple sclerosis. Data came from immunoSEQ multiplex PCR; TCRdb stores just in-frame clones and leaves some out. The data contain under 80,000 clones, roughly 90% of them singletons. Sequenced material: peripheral blood, taken in the first trimester of pregnancy. These TCRs come from a female donor with multiple sclerosis, enrolled in a pregnancy study.

V gene TRBV5-1 combines with J gene TRBJ1-1; D is unclear. CDR3 size: 13 residues. Germline CDR1 is SGHRS and CDR2 is YFSETQ. Trimming took off 0 bases at V and 6 bases at J, with 9 bases between the two ends. The CDR3 sequence is CASSLGPTAEAFF. CDR3 sequence (DNA): TGCGCCAGCAGCTTGGGTCCCACAGCTGAAGCTTTCTTT.

The chain is built from TRBV10-2 and TRBJ1-4; no clear D. The germline V and J ends were trimmed by 4 bases and 6 bases, with 12 bases remaining between them. The CDR3 loop spans 14 amino acids. CDR1 and CDR2 (germline): WSHSY, SAAADI. The CDR3 sequence is CASSARGWDEKLFF. The CDR3 region has the DNA TGCGCCAGCAGTGCCCGGGGATGGGATGAAAAACTGTTTTTT.

The rearrangement links TRBV5-1 to TRBJ1-2; 10 bases are a match to TRBD1. This CDR3 comprises 16 residues. CDR1 and CDR2 from the germline V gene are SGHRS and YFSETQ. The trim removed 5 bases at V and 8 bases at J, leaving 15 bases unmatched. CDR3 in amino acids: CASRPSPTGTGEGYTF. CDR3 DNA: TGCGCCAGCAGACCAAGCCCTACCGGGACAGGGGAAGGCTACACCTTC.

The chain joins TRBV6-6 to TRBJ1-1; the D gene is possibly TRBD1 (5 bases). The CDR3 is made up of 16 amino acids. The V gene's germline CDR1 is MNHNY and CDR2 SVGAGI (reference sequence). V was pared by 0 bases and J by 7 bases, with 18 bases between. In DNA form, the CDR3 reads TGTGCCAGCAGTTACTCGATTGACAGAAAATGGAATGAAGCTTTCTTT. This codes for CASSYSIDRKWNEAFF.

This chain uses TRBV5-4 with TRBJ2-5; D is uncertain. V was pared by 0 bases and J by 1 base, with 10 bases between. Germline CDR1 is SGHNT and CDR2 is YYREEE (reference sequence). The CDR3 runs to 15 residues. The CDR3 nucleotides are TGTGCCAGCAGCTTGGTAGCCGGTTTCCAAGAGACCCAGTACTTC. This codes for CASSLVAGFQETQYF.

The chain joins TRBV19 to TRBJ2-3, with TRBD2 matching 12 bases. Germline V gene sequence: CDR1 LNHDA, CDR2 SQIVND (reference sequence). This CDR3 spans 18 amino acids. The J segment lost 2 bases and the V segment lost 4 bases, leaving 10 bases of the junction unmatched. CDR3 protein: CASSSPPGTSGLTDTQYF. The DNA for the CDR3 is TGTGCCAGTAGTAGCCCTCCCGGGACTAGCGGGCTCACAGATACGCAGTATTTT.

The sample holds one count of this clone. The chain is built from TRBV23-1 and TRBJ2-1; possible D gene TRBD2, 5 bases. TRBV23-1 is flagged as an ORF with uncertain function. This CDR3 is 10 amino acids long. This chain's CDR3 is CDAEDNEQFF. DNA of the CDR3: TGCGACGCGGAGGACAATGAGCAGTTCTTC.

The chain has TRBV11-1 and TRBJ1-2; 8 bases are shared with TRBD1. The V and J ends lost 5 bases and 4 bases, in that order; junction bases with no gene match: 3. CDR1 is SGHAT, CDR2 FQDESV, per germline (reference sequence). The CDR3 is 13 amino acids. In DNA, the CDR3 is TGTGCCAGCAGCCAGGGGGCCGGCTATGGCTACACCTTC. It is translated as CASSQGAGYGYTF.

The chain links TRBV6-4 to TRBJ2-5; maybe TRBD1 (6 bases). Germline CDR1 is MRHNA and CDR2 is SNTAGT. Trimming shortened V by 10 bases and J by 5 bases, and 23 bases separated the two germline ends. This CDR3 is 15 amino acids long. Written as DNA, the CDR3 is TGTGCCACCAGCCTACACCCGACAGGAGCTGAGACCCAGTACTTC. Translation gives CATSLHPTGAETQYF.

The chain employs TRBV6-5 and TRBJ1-1; 9 bases are shared with TRBD1. V lost 7 bases, J lost 3 bases, and 3 bases stayed unmatched. CDR1 and CDR2 from the germline V gene are MNHEY and SVGAGI. The CDR3 extends over 13 amino acids. CDR3 in DNA: TGTGCCAGCAACACAGGGGGCTACACTGAAGCTTTCTTT. Its protein product is CASNTGGYTEAFF.

This rearrangement joins TRBV11-2 to TRBJ2-7; 8 nucleotides line up with TRBD2. The CDR3 is 14 amino acids. V was pared by 5 bases and J by 6 bases, with 9 bases of the junction left unmatched. CDR1 is SGHAT and CDR2 is FQNNGV in the germline V gene. CDR3 DNA sequence: TGTGCCAGCAGCCAACCGGGACTAGAAGGCGAGCAGTACTTC. Translated, it gives CASSQPGLEGEQYF.

This rearrangement joins TRBV18 to TRBJ2-7; 12 bases line up with TRBD1. CDR1 and CDR2 (germline): KGHSH, LQKENI. The length of the CDR3 is 16 residues. Trimming removed 3 bases from V and 7 bases from J; junction bases left unmatched: 10. In nucleotides, the CDR3 is TGTGCCAGCTCACCCGTAACGGGACAGGGGGCGAGAGAGCAGTACTTC. Its protein product is CASSPVTGQGAREQYF. The entire variable domain, with the rest obtained from reference TRBV18 and TRBJ2-7, is as follows: NAGVMQNPRHLVRRRGQEARLRCSPMKGHSHVYWYRQLPEEGLKFMVYLQKENIIDESGMPKERFSAEFPKEGPSILRIQQVVRGDSAAYFCASSPVTGQGAREQYFGPGTRLTVT.

The V and J genes are TRBV14 and TRBJ1-1; D gene ambiguous. The CDR3 has 15 amino acids. The germline V gene encodes CDR1 SGHDN and CDR2 FVKESK. The V end lost 0 bases, the J end lost 1 base, and 9 bases lay between the germline ends. This CDR3 is CASSQDLPGNTEAFF. CDR3 bases: TGTGCCAGCAGCCAAGATCTGCCAGGGAACACTGAAGCTTTCTTT.

This clone was seen a single time. This sample also contains other DNA sequences that code for the same CDR3. The CDR3 DNA follows: TGTGCCAGCAGCTTAGGGGGGCTAAGCACAGATACGCAGTATTTT. This codes for CASSLGGLSTDTQYF. The J gene is TRBJ2-3, the V gene TRBV7-2; the D gene is possibly TRBD1 (6 bases). CDR1 SGHTA and CDR2 FQGNSA come from the germline V gene. The CDR3 sequence is 15 residues long. The V end lost 1 base, the J end lost 0 bases, and 8 bases lay between the germline ends.

The chain links TRBV10-2 to TRBJ2-7; D is possibly TRBD2 (6 bases). Trimming removed 7 bases at V and 4 bases at J, with 17 bases between. Germline CDR1 is WSHSY and CDR2 is SAAADI. The CDR3 loop spans 14 amino acids. Written as DNA, the CDR3 is TGCGCCAGCAACTCCGTGGGCGGGGATTACGAGCAGTACTTC. Its translation is CASNSVGGDYEQYF.

The rearrangement links TRBV4-1 to TRBJ2-7; 7 positions agree with TRBD2. This CDR3 is 18 amino acids long. Germline CDR1 reads MGHRA; CDR2 reads YSYEKL. The V gene end was trimmed by 1 base and the J gene end by 3 bases; junction bases not matched to a gene: 15. CDR3 nucleotide sequence: TGCGCCAGCAGCCAAGTTGGAATTGGGAGGCTAGCGGACTACGAGCAGTACTTC. Translated: CASSQVGIGRLADYEQYF.

The chain's CDR3 is CASSQGLADEQYF. The CDR3 DNA reads as TGTGCCAGCAGCCAGGGACTAGCGGACGAGCAGTACTTC. The V gene is TRBV7-2, the J gene TRBJ2-7, with 11 bases that match TRBD2. In germline, CDR1 is SGHTA, CDR2 FQGNSA. Trimming cost V 5 bases and J 5 bases; bases outside gene matches: 2. The CDR3 length is 13 residues.

The chain has TRBV7-2 and TRBJ2-1; 7 bases agree with TRBD2. This CDR3 region has 13 residues. Germline V lookup: CDR1 SGHTA, CDR2 FQGNSA. J gave up 7 bases and V 5 bases, and 5 bases lay outside the gene matches. This CDR3 reads CASSGRAENEQFF. Written as DNA, the CDR3 is TGTGCCAGCAGCGGGAGGGCCGAGAATGAGCAGTTCTTC. The variable domain in full, completed from reference TRBV7-2 and TRBJ2-1, reads GAGVSQSPSNKVTEKGKDVELRCDPISGHTALYWYRQSLGQGLEFLIYFQGNSAPDKSGLPSDRFSAERTGGSVSTLTIQRTQQEDSAVYLCASSGRAENEQFFGPGTRLTVL.

V is TRBV4-2 and J is TRBJ2-1; 10 nucleotides match TRBD2. This CDR3 has 14 residues. Germline V lookup: CDR1 LGHNA, CDR2 YNFKEQ. The V segment lost 2 bases and the J segment 8 bases; nucleotides outside the gene matches: 3. CDR3: CASSQTSGVHEQFF. CDR3 coding DNA: TGTGCCAGCAGCCAAACTAGCGGGGTCCATGAGCAGTTCTTC.

The genes are TRBV5-6 and TRBJ2-7, with TRBD1 identical over 9 bases. The CDR3 sequence is 14 residues long. The germline gives CDR1 SGHDT, CDR2 YYEEEE. V was clipped by 2 bases and J by 2 bases; unmatched bases: 2. In nucleotides, the CDR3 is TGTGCCAGCAGCTTATGGGACAGGGCCTACGAGCAGTACTTC. This encodes CASSLWDRAYEQYF.

The rearrangement uses TRBV7-9 and TRBJ2-2; 8 bases agree with TRBD2. V was clipped by 5 bases and J by 0 bases; unmatched bases: 11. Germline V gives CDR1 SEHNR, CDR2 FQNEAQ (reference sequence). CDR3 length: 18 residues. The CDR3, as DNA: TGTGCCAGCAGCATAGGATACGGACTAGCAACGAACACCGGGGAGCTGTTTTTT. It specifies CASSIGYGLATNTGELFF.

The genes are TRBV28 and TRBJ2-7, with TRBD2 matching 10 bases. This CDR3 is built from 14 residues. With 5 bases clipped from V and 2 bases from J, the junction kept 3 bases outside the gene matches. The germline CDR1 and CDR2 sequences are MDHEN and SYDVKM. The DNA for the CDR3 is TGTGCCAGCAGTCGACTAGCGGGTGCCTACGAGCAGTACTTC. It encodes CASSRLAGAYEQYF.

V and J are TRBV30 and TRBJ2-3; TRBD2 might be the D (6 bases). The V end was cut by 4 bases, the J end by 2 bases, with 13 bases between. The CDR3 has 14 residues. Germline CDR1 is GTSNPN and CDR2 is SVGIG (reference sequence). CDR3 nucleotides: TGTGCCTGGAATAGGGACTTAGACACAGATACGCAGTATTTT. This gives the protein CAWNRDLDTDTQYF.

The genes are TRBV25-1 and TRBJ2-1; D gene ambiguous. The CDR3 consists of 11 residues. Germline lookup yields CDR1 MGHDK and CDR2 SYGVNS. V was cut by 5 bases and J by 7 bases, with 6 bases left in between. CDR3 nucleotides: TGTGCCAGCAGTTTAGCTAATGAGCAGTTCTTC. This sequence encodes CASSLANEQFF.

The rearrangement uses TRBV6-4 and TRBJ1-1; TRBD1 matches at 7 bases. Germline assignment: CDR1 MRHNA and CDR2 SNTAGT. V shed 0 bases, J shed 4 bases, and the junction held 5 bases outside the gene matches. This CDR3 comprises 15 residues. The CDR3 DNA sequence: TGTGCCAGCAGTGACTCCGAAGGGGGCCGCACTGAAGCTTTCTTT. This encodes CASSDSEGGRTEAFF.

This clone was detected many times. The chain carries TRBV19 and TRBJ1-3; D is uncertain. This CDR3 region has 15 residues. V lost 6 bases to trimming and J lost 2 bases, with 14 bases between them. The germline CDR1 and CDR2 sequences are LNHDA and SQIVND (reference sequence). Here the CDR3 DNA reads TGTGCCAGTAGACGTGACACCAACACTGGAAACACCATATATTTT. It specifies CASRRDTNTGNTIYF.

The sample holds a few counts of this clone. J is TRBJ1-1 and V is TRBV20-1; D gene uncertain. The germline V gene encodes CDR1 DFQATT and CDR2 SNEGSKA (reference sequence). The CDR3 has 10 residues. Written as DNA, the CDR3 is TGCAGGGCAGAGAACACTGAAGCTTTCTTT. Protein sequence: CRAENTEAFF.

The CDR3 reads CASSVFPRETETQYF. The CDR3 DNA reads TGTGCCAGCAGCGTATTTCCGCGGGAGACGGAGACCCAGTACTTC. The V and J genes are TRBV9 and TRBJ2-5; 7 bases line up with TRBD2. The J segment lost 5 bases and the V segment lost 1 base, leaving 8 bases of the junction unmatched. The CDR3 runs to 15 residues. CDR1 and CDR2 from the germline V gene are SGDLS and YYNGEE.

This chain connects TRBV27 to TRBJ1-4; D ambiguous. The germline V and J ends were trimmed by 6 bases and 1 base, with 9 bases remaining between them. The CDR3 loop spans 14 amino acids. Germline assignment: CDR1 MNHEY and CDR2 SMNVEV (reference sequence). The CDR3 loop is CASRQYGTNEKLFF. In DNA, the CDR3 is TGTGCCAGCAGGCAGTATGGAACTAATGAAAAACTGTTTTTT.

This clone has a single count. The chain carries TRBV5-1 and TRBJ2-5; 7 bases map to TRBD2. V trimming: 0 bases; J trimming: 1 base; junction bases outside the gene matches: 3. The CDR3 sequence is 15 residues long. The germline gives CDR1 SGHRS, CDR2 YFSETQ. In DNA form, the CDR3 reads TGCGCCAGCAGCTTGGGGTTAGCGGGCCAAGAGACCCAGTACTTC. This sequence encodes CASSLGLAGQETQYF.